This TCR beta chain is drawn from a study of CD8+ T cells in alopecia areata. After isolation, RNA underwent reverse transcription to generate cDNA as the sequencing template. Clones were read by immunoSEQ multiplex PCR, and TCRdb kept only the in-frame ones, dropping some. The table records about 120,000 clones, around 53% of them present only once. Trimming removed 0 bases at V and 6 bases at J, with 14 bases between. CDR1 is GTSNPN, CDR2 SVGIG, per germline (reference sequence). The CDR3 is made up of 14 amino acids. Noted treatment: oral pan-JAK inhibitor, 5-10 mg twice daily. This TCR was sampled from a human donor with alopecia areata. The chain couples TRBV30 to TRBJ1-1; D not certain. The sequences come from CD4+ T cells sorted from blood, collected at week 4, from a patient treated with tofacitinib. The CDR3 nucleotides read TGTGCCTGGAGTGTTCGGGCCCCTCCTTCTGAAGCTTTCTTT. Amino acids: CAWSVRAPPSEAFF.